The entry below gives a single T cell receptor beta chain sequence along with its context. The data were obtained in a study of T cells in Graves' hyperthyroidism and ophthalmopathy. Trimming shortened V by 6 bases and J by 5 bases, and 11 bases separated the two germline ends. The germline gives CDR1 DFQATT, CDR2 SNEGSKA (reference sequence). The CDR3 extends over 12 amino acids. TCR beta CDR3 region amplification was performed from RNA transcripts. HTBI primers were used for first-round RT-PCR of the TCR CDR3. TCRdb passed the multiplex PCR reads through MiXCR, listing each CDR3 protein once. The sample comprises 550,000 to 700,000 distinct CDR3 sequences, approximately 44% of which are singletons, and around a fifth rests with the top ten. Each diagnosis drew on symptoms, thyroxine, TRAb, thyroid ultrasound and orbital computed tomography findings.

The gene calls are TRBV20-1 and TRBJ1-3; D uncertain. The TCR sequence derives from an adult woman with Graves' disease, either hyperthyroidism or ophthalmopathy (not recorded which). Sequencing used peripheral blood or thyroid tissue (not recorded which). CDR3 in DNA: TGCAGTGCCGCGGGCACAAGAAACACCATATATTTT. It translates to CSAAGTRNTIYF.